This is a list of T cell receptor beta chains from one sample in a study of OX40 agonist ivuxolimab in advanced cancers. Generated by immunoSEQ multiplex PCR, the TCRdb table keeps only in-frame clones and is missing some. The sample contains over 45,000 clones, around 84% of which appear only once. This sample comprised CD4+ or CD8+ T cells sorted from blood, obtained in a trial of the OX40 agonist ivuxolimab. These receptor sequences come from an adult with an advanced solid tumor such as melanoma, head and neck, liver or kidney cancer. Both conserved end residues are part of each CDR3. Each record gives: J gene, V gene, D gene, clone size, CDR3 protein, CDR3 DNA. The D gene is left open where the match is weak. Clone sizes are given selectively: once, few, many, or a class where the clone is expanded.

TRBJ1-2 TRBV6-5 TRBD1 once CASRRTGTNYGYTF TGTGCCAGCAGACGGACAGGAACTAACTATGGCTACACCTTC
TRBJ1-4 TRBV2 - - CASSDREILFF TGTGCCAGCAGTGATCGGGAGATACTGTTTTTT
TRBJ2-3 TRBV5-1 TRBD2 - CASSLGLAGPKADTQYF TGCGCCAGCAGCTTGGGACTAGCGGGGCCGAAGGCAGATACGCAGTATTTT
TRBJ2-3 TRBV7-9 - - CASSVYPGASRADTQYF TGTGCCAGCAGCGTATACCCGGGGGCGTCACGGGCAGATACGCAGTATTTT
TRBJ1-3 TRBV6-5 - - CASSRPPPVGTIYF TGTGCCAGCAGCCGACCACCACCAGTTGGCACCATATATTTT
TRBJ1-2 TRBV4-2 - - CASSQEEGAHYGYTF TGTGCCAGCAGCCAAGAGGAAGGGGCACACTATGGCTACACCTTC
TRBJ1-1 TRBV5-4 TRBD1 - CASSFGTDTEAFF TGTGCCAGCAGCTTTGGGACAGACACTGAAGCTTTCTTT
TRBJ2-1 TRBV7-2 - - CASSPKRTLSYNEQFF TGTGCCAGCAGCCCCAAGCGGACCCTTTCCTACAATGAGCAGTTCTTC
TRBJ1-4 TRBV5-1 - few CASSQTGTENEKLFF TGCGCCAGCAGCCAGACCGGGACGGAGAATGAAAAACTGTTTTTT
TRBJ1-4 TRBV7-2 - - CASSLYGGGANEKLFF TGTGCCAGCAGCTTATATGGCGGCGGAGCTAATGAAAAACTGTTTTTT
TRBJ1-5 TRBV2 - - CASSEAFRGAQPQHF TGTGCCAGCAGTGAAGCATTTAGGGGAGCTCAGCCCCAGCATTTT
TRBJ2-2 TRBV5-1 - once CASSGLGTRGTGELFF TGCGCCAGCAGCGGACTAGGGACACGAGGCACCGGGGAGCTGTTTTTT
TRBJ1-2 TRBV7-2 - - CASSLARLNGYTF TGTGCCAGCAGCTTAGCCCGCCTGAATGGCTACACCTTC
TRBJ1-4 TRBV6-6 - - CASSLDGVASEKLFF TGTGCCAGCAGCCTAGACGGGGTGGCTTCTGAAAAACTGTTTTTT
TRBJ2-2 TRBV5-1 TRBD2 - CASRQLAGGNTGELFF TGCGCCAGCAGGCAACTAGCGGGGGGGAACACCGGGGAGCTGTTTTTT
TRBJ2-7 TRBV6-6 TRBD2 few CASVSTPGGAYEQYF TGTGCCAGCGTCTCAACCCCCGGGGGGGCCTACGAGCAGTACTTC
TRBJ1-1 TRBV20-1 TRBD1 few CSARIQGGAFF TGCAGTGCTAGAATCCAGGGGGGAGCTTTCTTT
TRBJ2-3 TRBV6-1 - - CASSEDGIGSTDTQYF TGTGCCAGCAGTGAAGACGGGATAGGGAGCACAGATACGCAGTATTTT
TRBJ2-7 TRBV5-1 TRBD2 - CASSLLTSGSSYEQYF TGCGCCAGCAGCTTGTTGACTAGCGGGAGCTCCTACGAGCAGTACTTC
TRBJ2-1 TRBV2 - - CASSGNSLGNNEQFF TGTGCCAGCAGTGGTAACTCCCTCGGTAACAATGAGCAGTTCTTC
TRBJ1-5 TRBV5-1 - - CASSDDGSSQPQHF TGCGCCAGCAGCGATGATGGGAGCTCTCAGCCCCAGCATTTT
TRBJ2-3 TRBV9 TRBD2 - CASSRRTAGGPDTQYF TGTGCCAGCAGCCGCCGGACAGCGGGGGGGCCAGATACGCAGTATTTT
TRBJ1-2 TRBV19 - - CASWDLNYGYTF TGTGCCAGTTGGGACCTTAACTATGGCTACACCTTC
TRBJ2-3 TRBV4-1 TRBD2 - CASSFRLAGGTDTQYF TGCGCCAGCAGCTTTCGACTAGCGGGGGGTACAGATACGCAGTATTTT
TRBJ2-3 TRBV28 - - CASSTAGAGGTDTQYF TGTGCCAGCAGTACTGCGGGGGCGGGGGGCACAGATACGCAGTATTTT
TRBJ2-1 TRBV2 - - CASSESPILGGIF TGTGCCAGCAGTGAAAGCCCCATCCTGGGAGGAATCTTC
TRBJ1-2 TRBV18 - - CASSPPSFYGYTF TGTGCCAGCTCACCACCCTCTTTCTATGGCTACACCTTC
TRBJ2-5 TRBV18 - - CASSPSIETQYF TGTGCCAGCTCACCCAGTATTGAGACCCAGTACTTC
TRBJ1-2 TRBV2 - - CASKIEQRSYGYTF TGTGCCAGCAAAATCGAGCAGAGATCCTATGGCTACACCTTC
TRBJ2-7 TRBV5-6 TRBD1 few CASTLTGGSYEQYF TGTGCCAGCACCCTTACAGGGGGCAGTTACGAGCAGTACTTC
TRBJ2-3 TRBV9 - - CASSVFQGPGSTDTQYF TGTGCCAGCAGCGTCTTTCAGGGACCGGGTAGCACAGATACGCAGTATTTT
TRBJ1-1 TRBV18 TRBD1 - CASSPARGQGEAFF TGTGCCAGCTCACCGGCCAGGGGGCAAGGTGAAGCTTTCTTT
TRBJ2-7 TRBV6-5 TRBD1 - CASSYSTRGQGYEQYF TGTGCCAGCAGTTACTCGACGCGGGGACAGGGGTACGAGCAGTACTTC
TRBJ2-7 TRBV2 - - CASSAYYEQYF TGTGCCAGCAGTGCGTACTACGAGCAGTACTTC
TRBJ1-2 TRBV29-1 - - CSVTPATGQYNYGYTF TGCAGCGTTACCCCCGCGACAGGCCAGTATAACTATGGCTACACCTTC
TRBJ1-3 TRBV4-1 - - CASSPRWGSGNTIYF TGCGCCAGCAGCCCCCGGTGGGGGTCTGGAAACACCATATATTTT
TRBJ1-1 TRBV2 - once CASNPDRNTEAFF TGTGCCAGCAATCCCGACAGGAACACTGAAGCTTTCTTT
TRBJ1-2 TRBV5-5 - - CASTSRGGANYGYTF TGTGCCAGCACCTCCCGAGGGGGAGCTAACTATGGCTACACCTTC
TRBJ2-1 TRBV5-5 - once CASSFGQLSYNEQFF TGTGCCAGCAGCTTTGGACAGCTCTCCTACAATGAGCAGTTCTTC
TRBJ1-5 TRBV7-2 - - CASSPQTGLSGNQPQHF TGTGCCAGCAGCCCTCAGACCGGCCTAAGTGGGAATCAGCCCCAGCATTTT